Below, one TCR beta chain is given with its context. Its specificity is not known. The data stem from a study of shared clonotypes between healthy human individuals. Study results and limitations: The study found lower generation probabilities in non-shared clonotypes than in those shared by all four donors.

Germline values: CDR1 MDHEN, CDR2 SYDVKM. The CDR3 consists of 15 residues. V lost 3 bases and J 2 bases, leaving 13 bases between the germline ends. Genomic DNA belonging to each subset was distributed in equal measure over several immunoSEQ plates. Produced via immunoSEQ multiplex PCR; TCRdb's table is partial and in-frame only. The data contain roughly 500,000 clones, about 95% of them singletons. This clonotype originated in a woman aged 30 to 39 in good health. V usage is TRBV28 and J usage is TRBJ2-5; TRBD1 might be the D (5 bases). Sequenced material: naive CD4+ T cells sorted from blood. Documented subset: CD45RA+ positively selected. CDR3 DNA: TGTGCCAGCAGTTTTACTGACAGAAGACAAGAGACCCAGTACTTC. Amino acid sequence: CASSFTDRRQETQYF.